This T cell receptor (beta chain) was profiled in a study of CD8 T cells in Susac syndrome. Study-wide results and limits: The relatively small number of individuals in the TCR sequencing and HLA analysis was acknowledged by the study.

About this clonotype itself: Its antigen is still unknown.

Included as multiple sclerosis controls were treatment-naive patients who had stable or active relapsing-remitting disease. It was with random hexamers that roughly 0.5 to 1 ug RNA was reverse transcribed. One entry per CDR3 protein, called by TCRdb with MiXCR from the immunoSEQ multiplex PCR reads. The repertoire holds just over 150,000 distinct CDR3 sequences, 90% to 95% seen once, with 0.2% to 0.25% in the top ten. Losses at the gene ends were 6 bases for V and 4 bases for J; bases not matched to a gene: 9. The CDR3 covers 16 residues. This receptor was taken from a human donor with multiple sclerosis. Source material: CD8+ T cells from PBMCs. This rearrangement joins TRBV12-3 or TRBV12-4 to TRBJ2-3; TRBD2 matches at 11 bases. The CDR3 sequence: CASRETSGEGADTQYF. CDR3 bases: TGTGCCAGCAGGGAGACTAGCGGGGAAGGCGCAGATACGCAGTATTTT.